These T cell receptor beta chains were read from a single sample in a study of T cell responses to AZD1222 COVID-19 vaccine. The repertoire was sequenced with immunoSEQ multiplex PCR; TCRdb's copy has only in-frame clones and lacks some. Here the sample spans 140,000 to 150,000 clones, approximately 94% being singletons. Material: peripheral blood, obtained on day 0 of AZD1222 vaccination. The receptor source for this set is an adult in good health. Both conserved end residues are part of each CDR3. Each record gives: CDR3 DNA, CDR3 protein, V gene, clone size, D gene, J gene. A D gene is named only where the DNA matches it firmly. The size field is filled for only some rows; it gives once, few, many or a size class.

TGTGCCAGCTTTTGGGGGGTGGGTACAGATACGCAGTATTTT | CASFWGVGTDTQYF | TRBV2 | - | - | TRBJ2-3
TGTGCCAGCAGCTTATTTGCGACAGGGGCCTACGAGCAGTACTTC | CASSLFATGAYEQYF | TRBV7-6 | - | TRBD1 | TRBJ2-7
TGTGCCAGCTCACTAAGAACGACAGGTTCACGCTCTGGAAACACCATATATTTT | CASSLRTTGSRSGNTIYF | TRBV18 | - | - | TRBJ1-3
TGTGCCAGCAGCTTGGGGGGGGGCGCTTTACACGAGCAGTACTTC | CASSLGGGALHEQYF | TRBV5-4 | - | - | TRBJ2-7
TGCAGCGCTACATCCTCGACTGAAGCTTTCTTT | CSATSSTEAFF | TRBV29-1 | - | - | TRBJ1-1
TGTGCCAGCAGCTCCAGATCGACAGGGAACTATGGCTACACCTTC | CASSSRSTGNYGYTF | TRBV11-2 | - | TRBD1 | TRBJ1-2
TGTGCCAGCCGGAGGAGCCTCATGAACACTGAAGCTTTCTTT | CASRRSLMNTEAFF | TRBV7-8 | - | - | TRBJ1-1
TGTGCCAGCAGTTTGCCCGGGACCCCTAGTCGCTATGGCTACACCTTC | CASSLPGTPSRYGYTF | TRBV28 | - | - | TRBJ1-2
TGTGCCAGCAGTTTCGGAGTTCGGACTGAAGCTTTCTTT | CASSFGVRTEAFF | TRBV27 | - | - | TRBJ1-1
TGTGCCAGCAGCCGGAACGGGCCCCAATATGGCTACACCTTC | CASSRNGPQYGYTF | TRBV7-9 | - | - | TRBJ1-2
TGTGCCAGCAGCGGGGCGTTCATGAACACTGAAGCTTTCTTT | CASSGAFMNTEAFF | TRBV6-2/TRBV6-3 | - | - | TRBJ1-1
TGTGCCAGCAGTTCCTTCGAGAATCAGCCCCAGCATTTT | CASSSFENQPQHF | TRBV12-3/TRBV12-4 | - | - | TRBJ1-5
TGTGCCAGCAGTTTAGGGGCGGTGGGGGTGAACACTGAAGCTTTCTTT | CASSLGAVGVNTEAFF | TRBV28 | - | - | TRBJ1-1
TGTGCCAGTAGTACTCAGGACAGACCTAGCTCCTACAATGAGCAGTTCTTC | CASSTQDRPSSYNEQFF | TRBV19 | - | - | TRBJ2-1
TGTGCCACCAGTGGGGGGGCCCAAGAGACCCAGTACTTC | CATSGGAQETQYF | TRBV24-1 | - | - | TRBJ2-5
TGTGCCACCAGCAGAGCAGGGACCTCGAGCACAGATACGCAGTATTTT | CATSRAGTSSTDTQYF | TRBV15 | - | - | TRBJ2-3
TGTGCCAGCAGCCGGGGAGAGTCTCCCGGGGAGCTGTTTTTT | CASSRGESPGELFF | TRBV5-4 | - | - | TRBJ2-2
TGTGCCAGCAGCAGAGACAGGGTTGGTTCACCCCTCCACTTT | CASSRDRVGSPLHF | TRBV6-6 | - | TRBD1 | TRBJ1-6
TGTGCCAGCACCGTCGGGGGACAGGGTGGCGATGGCTACACCTTC | CASTVGGQGGDGYTF | TRBV7-9 | - | TRBD1 | TRBJ1-2
TGTGCCAGCAGCTCCCGCATAGGGGGCACTGAAGCTTTCTTT | CASSSRIGGTEAFF | TRBV7-8 | - | - | TRBJ1-1
TGTGCCAGCAGCTTCACCACAGGGAGCAATCAGCCCCAGCATTTT | CASSFTTGSNQPQHF | TRBV7-2 | - | - | TRBJ1-5
TGTGCCAGCAGTGTACAGGCAACTAATGAAAAACTGTTTTTT | CASSVQATNEKLFF | TRBV2 | - | - | TRBJ1-4
TGTGCCAGCACTCCAACAGGGGGATTCGGCTACGAGCAGTACTTC | CASTPTGGFGYEQYF | TRBV5-8 | few | TRBD1 | TRBJ2-7
TGTGCCAGTAGTATGGAGGGGAGGGGCACTGAAGCTTTCTTT | CASSMEGRGTEAFF | TRBV19 | - | - | TRBJ1-1
TGTGCCAGCAGGGACCAGGGCCTCCCCTCAAACTATGGCTACACCTTC | CASRDQGLPSNYGYTF | TRBV2 | - | - | TRBJ1-2
TGCGCCAGCAGCCACCTGGGACGGCGTTCGAACACCGGGGAGCTGTTTTTT | CASSHLGRRSNTGELFF | TRBV4-1 | - | - | TRBJ2-2
TGTGCGGGCGAGGGGACTGGAAACACCATATATTTT | CAGEGTGNTIYF | TRBV10-3 | - | - | TRBJ1-3
TGTGCCAGCAGTTCGGACAGTAACTATGGCTACACCTTC | CASSSDSNYGYTF | TRBV6-5 | - | - | TRBJ1-2
TGTGCCAGCAGCTTGGGACAGGCGGGGGATACGCAGTATTTT | CASSLGQAGDTQYF | TRBV7-3 | - | TRBD1 | TRBJ2-3
TGTGCCAGCAGCTTAGTTGAAGTGGGCTCTGGAAACACCATATATTTT | CASSLVEVGSGNTIYF | TRBV7-2 | once | - | TRBJ1-3
TGCAGCGGCCAAAAGATAACTAACTATGGCTACACCTTC | CSGQKITNYGYTF | TRBV29-1 | - | - | TRBJ1-2
TGTGCCAGCAGCTTAGTAGATGGGACAGAGACCCAGTACTTC | CASSLVDGTETQYF | TRBV7-9 | - | - | TRBJ2-5
TGTGCCAGCACCCAACGGTTCCCGGTGGGTCAGCCCCAGCATTTT | CASTQRFPVGQPQHF | TRBV28 | - | - | TRBJ1-5
TGCGCCAGCAGCTTGGGCCAGGGGCCCAATCAGCCCCAGCATTTT | CASSLGQGPNQPQHF | TRBV5-1 | - | - | TRBJ1-5
TGTGCCAGTAGTGCCTCACAGGGGTATGGTGGCTACACCTTC | CASSASQGYGGYTF | TRBV19 | - | TRBD1 | TRBJ1-2
TGTGCCAGCAGTTTAAAGAGCAATCAGCCCCAGCATTTT | CASSLKSNQPQHF | TRBV27 | - | - | TRBJ1-5
TGTGCCAGCAGTTCGGACAGCAACTATGGCTACACCTTC | CASSSDSNYGYTF | TRBV7-9 | - | - | TRBJ1-2
TGTGCCAGCAGTTACTCGATGGACAGTTTCTATGGCTACACCTTC | CASSYSMDSFYGYTF | TRBV6-5 | - | - | TRBJ1-2
TGTGCCAGCGGCTTTAGGCAGGGAGCCTACGAGCAGTACTTC | CASGFRQGAYEQYF | TRBV27 | - | - | TRBJ2-7
TGTGCCAGCAGTTTCACAGGGACTGGAAACACCATATATTTT | CASSFTGTGNTIYF | TRBV2 | - | - | TRBJ1-3
TGTGCCAGCAGTAAATGGGCCCTCTCCGAGCAGTACTTC | CASSKWALSEQYF | TRBV12-3/TRBV12-4 | - | - | TRBJ2-7
TGCGCCAGCCGTGGGACAGATCAAGCTTTCTTT | CASRGTDQAFF | TRBV10-1 | - | TRBD1 | TRBJ1-1
TGTGCCAGCAGTGGCAGGGGTCCCACTGAAGCTTTCTTT | CASSGRGPTEAFF | TRBV2 | - | - | TRBJ1-1
TGTGCCAGCAGACGCAGGGCTGGCTATGAGCAGTTCTTC | CASRRRAGYEQFF | TRBV7-8 | - | - | TRBJ2-1
TGTGCCAGCAGCTTTATTGACGGGGTAACAGATACGCAGTATTTT | CASSFIDGVTDTQYF | TRBV5-5 | - | - | TRBJ2-3
TGTGCCAGCAGCCCAGAGGGGGGGGGCCCCTTGGGTGAGCAGTTCTTC | CASSPEGGGPLGEQFF | TRBV7-2 | - | - | TRBJ2-1